This T cell receptor beta chain was documented in a study of cytomegalovirus exposure and HLA in healthy donors. Study findings and constraints: Confirmation was obtained in vitro that three CMV-associated chains are specific for CMV antigens. Productive status was seen about 90% or about 30% of the time for most TCR beta V segments in an earlier analysis.

Details on this clone: Its target is not known.

Amplification used 60 Vbeta primers and 13 Jbeta primers. Repertoires were generated with immunoSEQ multiplex PCR, while TCRdb's copy carries only in-frame clones and drops some. The repertoire includes 200,000 or so clones, roughly 87% of them detected once, and around 0.25% sits in the top ten. The germline V gene has CDR1 LGHNA and CDR2 YNFKEQ. This CDR3 is built from 18 residues. Between the trimmed V and J ends, which lost 0 bases and 2 bases, there was a span of 17 bases. The chain employs TRBV4-2 and TRBJ2-4; TRBD2 is a possible D gene (5 bases). The TCR was taken from a girl less than two years old in good health and CMV-seronegative. Sequencing used PBMCs. The CDR3 spells CASSQDISWELTKNIQYF. CDR3 nucleotides: TGTGCCAGCAGCCAAGATATCTCCTGGGAGCTCACCAAAAACATTCAGTACTTC.